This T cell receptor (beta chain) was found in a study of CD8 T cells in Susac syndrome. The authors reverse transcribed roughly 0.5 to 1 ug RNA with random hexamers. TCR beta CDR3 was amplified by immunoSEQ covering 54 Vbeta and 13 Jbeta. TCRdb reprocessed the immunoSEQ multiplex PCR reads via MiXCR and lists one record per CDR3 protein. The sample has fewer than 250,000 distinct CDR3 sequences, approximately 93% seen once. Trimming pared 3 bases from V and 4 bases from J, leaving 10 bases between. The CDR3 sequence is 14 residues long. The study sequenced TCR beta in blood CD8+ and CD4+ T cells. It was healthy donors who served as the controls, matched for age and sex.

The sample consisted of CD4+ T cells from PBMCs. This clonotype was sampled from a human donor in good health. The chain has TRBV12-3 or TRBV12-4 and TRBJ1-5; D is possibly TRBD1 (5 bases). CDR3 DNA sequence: TGTGCCAGCAGTTTTCAGGGAGTTAATCAGCCCCAGCATTTT. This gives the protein CASSFQGVNQPQHF.